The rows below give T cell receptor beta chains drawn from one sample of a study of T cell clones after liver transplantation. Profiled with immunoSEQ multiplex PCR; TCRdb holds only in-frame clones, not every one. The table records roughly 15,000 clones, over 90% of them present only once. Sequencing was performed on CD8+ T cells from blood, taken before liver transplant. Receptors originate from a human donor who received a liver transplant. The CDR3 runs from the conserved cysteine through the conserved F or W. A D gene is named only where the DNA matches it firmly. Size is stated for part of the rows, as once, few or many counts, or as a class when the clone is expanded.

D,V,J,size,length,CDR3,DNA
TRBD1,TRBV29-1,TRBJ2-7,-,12,CSVRTGWYEQYF,TGCAGCGTACGGACAGGGTGGTACGAGCAGTACTTC
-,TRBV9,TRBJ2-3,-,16,CASSDPIGASTDTQYF,TGTGCCAGCAGCGACCCTATAGGCGCTAGCACAGATACGCAGTATTTT
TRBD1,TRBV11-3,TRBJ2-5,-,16,CASSAQPGTDKETQYF,TGTGCCAGCAGCGCCCAACCCGGGACAGACAAAGAGACCCAGTACTTC
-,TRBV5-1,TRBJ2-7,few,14,CASSLVGGRYEQYF,TGCGCCAGCAGCTTGGTCGGAGGGCGCTACGAGCAGTACTTC
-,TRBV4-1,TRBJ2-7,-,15,CASSQVQGFGYEQYF,TGCGCCAGCAGCCAAGTGCAGGGCTTCGGGTACGAGCAGTACTTC
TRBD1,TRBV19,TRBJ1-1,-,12,CATHRGDTEAFF,TGTGCCACACACAGGGGGGACACTGAAGCTTTCTTT
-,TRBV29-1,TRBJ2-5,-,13,CSADTTYQETQYF,TGCAGCGCTGACACAACGTACCAAGAGACCCAGTACTTC
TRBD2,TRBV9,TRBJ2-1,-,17,CASSVGQGLALVDEQFF,TGTGCCAGCAGCGTAGGACAGGGACTAGCGTTAGTCGATGAGCAGTTCTTC
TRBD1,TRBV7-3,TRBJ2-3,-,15,CASSITGGTTDTQYF,TGTGCCAGCAGCATAACAGGGGGTACCACAGATACGCAGTATTTT
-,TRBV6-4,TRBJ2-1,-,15,CASSEDSLSYNEQFF,TGTGCCAGCAGTGAAGACTCCCTCTCCTACAATGAGCAGTTCTTC
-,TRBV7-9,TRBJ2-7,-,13,CASSSPRLYEQYF,TGTGCCAGCAGCTCCCCTCGGCTCTACGAGCAGTACTTC
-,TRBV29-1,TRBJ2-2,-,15,CSVDPLEQGTGELFF,TGCAGCGTTGACCCTCTTGAACAGGGCACCGGGGAGCTGTTTTTT
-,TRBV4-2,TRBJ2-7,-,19,CASSQTTTLGEPAAHEQYF,TGTGCCAGCAGCCAAACCACCACCCTGGGGGAACCCGCAGCTCACGAGCAGTACTTC
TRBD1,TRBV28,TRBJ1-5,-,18,CASSSPGQGAIGDQPQHF,TGTGCCAGCAGTTCCCCGGGACAGGGGGCGATTGGTGATCAGCCCCAGCATTTT
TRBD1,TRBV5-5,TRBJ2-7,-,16,CASSLDPGTGTYEQYF,TGTGCCAGCAGCTTGGACCCCGGGACAGGTACCTACGAGCAGTACTTC
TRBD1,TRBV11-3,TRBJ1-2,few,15,CASSPGTGGSYGYTF,TGTGCCAGCAGCCCCGGGACAGGGGGGTCCTATGGCTACACCTTC
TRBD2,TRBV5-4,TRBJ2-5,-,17,CASSPPQLAGGKETQYF,TGTGCCAGCAGCCCCCCCCAACTAGCGGGAGGGAAAGAGACCCAGTACTTC
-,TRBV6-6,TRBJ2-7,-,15,CASVNPDLGADEQYF,TGTGCCAGCGTGAACCCGGACTTGGGGGCGGACGAGCAGTACTTC
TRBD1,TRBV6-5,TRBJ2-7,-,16,CASSYSTGHSSYEQYF,TGTGCCAGCAGTTACTCGACAGGGCATAGCTCCTACGAGCAGTACTTC
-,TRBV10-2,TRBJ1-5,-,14,CASSSGWGNQPQHF,TGCGCCAGCAGCTCAGGGTGGGGCAATCAGCCCCAGCATTTT
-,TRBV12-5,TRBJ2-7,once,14,CASGPYGQRYEQYF,TGTGCTAGTGGACCCTATGGACAGAGGTACGAGCAGTACTTC
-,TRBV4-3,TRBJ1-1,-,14,CASSQERVTTEAFF,TGCGCCAGCAGCCAAGAACGAGTTACCACTGAAGCTTTCTTT